These T cell receptor beta chains were read from a single sample in a study of PD-L1 blockade in urothelial cancer. Produced via immunoSEQ multiplex PCR; TCRdb's table is partial and in-frame only. The table has around 80,000 clones, roughly 87% seen once; the top ten hold roughly 5.7%. The input for sequencing was PBMCs, taken around atezolizumab (anti-PD-L1) treatment. The receptors derive from a woman aged 65 to 85 with urothelial cancer. Each CDR3 is given with its conserved first and last residue. The D gene is left open where the match is weak. Rows give clone size only sometimes, using once, few, many, or a class for an expanded clone.

d_call	v_call	clone_size	j_call	cdr3_aa	cdr3_nt
TRBD1	TRBV7-2	NA	TRBJ1-3	CASSIGTGGNTIYF	TGTGCCAGCAGCATCGGGACAGGGGGAAACACCATATATTTT
TRBD1	TRBV27	NA	TRBJ1-5	CASSGTGVYSNQPQHF	TGTGCCAGCAGCGGGACAGGGGTCTATAGCAATCAGCCCCAGCATTTT
NA	TRBV2	NA	TRBJ1-2	CASSERPGPYGYTF	TGTGCCAGCAGTGAAAGGCCAGGCCCCTATGGCTACACCTTC
TRBD1	TRBV19	NA	TRBJ1-1	CASKAGGVTEAFF	TGTGCCAGTAAAGCAGGGGGCGTCACTGAAGCTTTCTTT
TRBD1	TRBV18	NA	TRBJ2-2	CASSRQGFSGELFF	TGTGCCAGCTCCCGACAGGGTTTTTCCGGGGAGCTGTTTTTT
TRBD1	TRBV6-6	NA	TRBJ1-6	CASRQDRARGSPLHF	TGTGCCAGCAGACAGGACAGGGCACGGGGTTCACCCCTCCACTTT
TRBD2	TRBV11-1	NA	TRBJ2-7	CASSRHRTRRAGTYEQYF	TGTGCCAGCAGTAGGCACCGAACCCGGAGAGCGGGGACCTACGAGCAGTACTTC
TRBD1	TRBV27	NA	TRBJ2-5	CASSSPGQGETQYF	TGTGCCAGCAGTTCCCCGGGACAGGGGGAGACCCAGTACTTC
NA	TRBV5-1	NA	TRBJ2-1	CASSLEQSSYNEQFF	TGCGCCAGCAGCTTGGAACAGAGCTCCTACAATGAGCAGTTCTTC
TRBD2	TRBV9	NA	TRBJ2-1	CASSARSGGYEQFF	TGTGCCAGCAGCGCGCGTAGCGGGGGCTATGAGCAGTTCTTC
NA	TRBV10-3	NA	TRBJ2-7	CAIRDNSYEQYF	TGTGCCATCAGGGACAACTCCTACGAGCAGTACTTC
NA	TRBV19	NA	TRBJ2-7	CASSIGRRDYEQYF	TGTGCCAGTAGTATAGGACGGAGAGACTACGAGCAGTACTTC
NA	TRBV19	once	TRBJ2-1	CASSITGGRRRSSYNEQFF	TGTGCCAGTAGTATAACTGGAGGAAGGCGGAGGAGCTCCTACAATGAGCAGTTCTTC
TRBD2	TRBV29-1	NA	TRBJ2-2	CSAAFQRGTGELFF	TGCAGCGCCGCTTTTCAGCGGGGCACCGGGGAGCTGTTTTTT
NA	TRBV6-1	NA	TRBJ1-3	CASSAGLGNTIYF	TGTGCCAGCAGTGCAGGGTTGGGAAACACCATATATTTT
NA	TRBV11-2	NA	TRBJ2-7	CASSLFRTTSYEQYF	TGTGCCAGCAGCTTATTTCGGACTACCTCCTACGAGCAGTACTTC
NA	TRBV7-8	NA	TRBJ1-5	CASSLIGWGGGDQPQHF	TGTGCCAGCAGCTTGATTGGGTGGGGGGGAGGTGATCAGCCCCAGCATTTT
NA	TRBV5-1	NA	TRBJ2-2	CASSLGTGPGELFF	TGCGCCAGCAGCTTGGGTACAGGGCCCGGGGAGCTGTTTTTT
NA	TRBV7-2	NA	TRBJ2-1	CASSLALGGLTHNEQFF	TGTGCCAGCAGCTTAGCGCTTGGAGGACTTACGCACAATGAGCAGTTCTTC
NA	TRBV4-1	NA	TRBJ2-1	CASSHGLEGPRRNEQFF	TGCGCCAGCAGCCATGGACTGGAGGGACCCAGGCGTAATGAGCAGTTCTTC
TRBD2	TRBV18	NA	TRBJ2-3	CASSPSIGRGTDTQYF	TGTGCCAGCTCACCATCGATAGGGAGGGGCACAGATACGCAGTATTTT
NA	TRBV6-6	once	TRBJ2-4	CASMRGPLAGVQYF	TGTGCCAGCATGCGGGGTCCGCTAGCCGGGGTTCAGTACTTC
TRBD2	TRBV5-1	NA	TRBJ2-5	CASSQRPTSGGRGAETQYF	TGCGCCAGCAGCCAACGACCGACTAGCGGGGGGCGAGGGGCAGAGACCCAGTACTTC
NA	TRBV6-6	few	TRBJ1-2	CASSYSKQHYGYTF	TGTGCCAGCAGTTACTCGAAACAGCACTATGGCTACACCTTC
TRBD2	TRBV9	NA	TRBJ2-5	CASSAGSGGEGAQYF	TGTGCCAGCAGCGCCGGTAGCGGGGGGGAGGGGGCCCAGTACTTC
NA	TRBV7-9	once	TRBJ1-2	CASSTRNRVHGYTF	TGTGCCAGCAGCACCCGTAACAGGGTGCATGGCTACACCTTC
NA	TRBV2	NA	TRBJ1-4	CASSMRTQGEKLFF	TGTGCCAGCAGTATGAGGACCCAGGGGGAAAAACTGTTTTTT
TRBD1	TRBV30	NA	TRBJ2-7	CAWSVGGPYEQYF	TGTGCCTGGAGTGTAGGGGGCCCCTACGAGCAGTACTTC
TRBD1	TRBV28	NA	TRBJ1-2	CASSPPTGIGGYTF	TGTGCCAGCAGTCCCCCGACAGGGATCGGTGGCTACACCTTC
NA	TRBV9	NA	TRBJ2-1	CASSVGAGSWNEQFF	TGTGCCAGCAGCGTAGGGGCAGGTTCTTGGAATGAGCAGTTCTTC
NA	TRBV5-1	NA	TRBJ1-1	CASSFDTYAMNTEAFF	TGCGCCAGCAGCTTCGACACCTATGCCATGAACACTGAAGCTTTCTTT
TRBD1	TRBV15	many	TRBJ1-1	CATSTTGGHTEAFF	TGTGCCACCAGCACGACAGGGGGCCACACTGAAGCTTTCTTT
NA	TRBV29-1	NA	TRBJ1-2	CSVGVGAGSGYTF	TGCAGCGTTGGGGTGGGCGCAGGTTCTGGCTACACCTTC
TRBD2	TRBV4-2	NA	TRBJ2-3	CASSQDSGSTDTQYF	TGTGCCAGCAGCCAAGATAGCGGGAGCACAGATACGCAGTATTTT
TRBD2	TRBV2	NA	TRBJ2-1	CASTAGTSGTYNEQFF	TGTGCCAGCACCGCCGGGACTAGCGGTACCTACAATGAGCAGTTCTTC
NA	TRBV5-1	NA	TRBJ1-1	CASSLPNTEAFF	TGCGCCAGCAGCCTTCCGAACACTGAAGCTTTCTTT
NA	TRBV19	NA	TRBJ2-5	CASSITGQRKETQYF	TGTGCCAGTAGTATAACAGGACAGCGAAAAGAGACCCAGTACTTC
TRBD1	TRBV7-9	NA	TRBJ2-7	CASSLARGRGYEQYF	TGTGCCAGCAGCTTAGCCAGGGGGCGCGGATACGAGCAGTACTTC
NA	TRBV18	NA	TRBJ1-2	CASSQSPLGGGDYGYTF	TGTGCCAGCTCCCAAAGCCCCCTGGGCGGGGGCGACTATGGCTACACCTTC
TRBD2	TRBV7-9	NA	TRBJ2-5	CASSPSGAYLAGVGYF	TGTGCCAGCAGCCCCTCCGGGGCTTATCTAGCGGGTGTCGGTTACTTC
NA	TRBV5-1	NA	TRBJ2-3	CASSLAGKPDTQYF	TGCGCCAGCAGCTTGGCCGGGAAGCCAGATACGCAGTATTTT
NA	TRBV18	once	TRBJ2-3	CASQRERSTDTQYF	TGTGCCAGCCAACGGGAGAGGAGCACAGATACGCAGTATTTT
NA	TRBV19	few	TRBJ1-1	CASSIGGGQIRRMNTEAFF	TGTGCCAGTAGTATAGGGGGGGGGCAGATTAGAAGAATGAACACTGAAGCTTTCTTT
NA	TRBV4-2	NA	TRBJ2-3	CASSQRSTGGAADTQYF	TGTGCCAGCAGCCAAAGGTCAACAGGGGGGGCCGCGGATACGCAGTATTTT
NA	TRBV10-3	NA	TRBJ1-4	CAISPGHNNEKLFF	TGTGCCATCAGTCCGGGACACAATAATGAAAAACTGTTTTTT